Listed here are 7 T cell receptor beta chains from one sample, sequenced in a study of blood T cell repertoires in COVID-19. Profiled with immunoSEQ multiplex PCR; TCRdb holds only in-frame clones, not every one. Counted here are about 240,000 clones, 70% to 90% occurring once; the ten biggest clones make up less than 8.5%. The sample was peripheral blood. The receptors were gathered from a woman in her 70s with active or convalescent COVID-19.

This clone was observed a few times. This chain links TRBV5-1 with TRBJ2-7; TRBD1 might be the D (6 bases). This CDR3 comprises 14 residues. The germline V gene encodes CDR1 SGHRS and CDR2 YFSETQ. Trimming pared 4 bases from V and 5 bases from J, leaving 16 bases between. DNA for the CDR3: TGCGCCAGCAGCAGTCAGGGGCCGCTCAACGAGCAGTACTTC. Translation gives CASSSQGPLNEQYF. The full variable domain, in which reference TRBV5-1 and TRBJ2-7 provide the parts outside the CDR3, is KAGVTQTPRYLIKTRGQQVTLSCSPISGHRSVSWYQQTPGQGLQFLFEYFSETQRNKGNFPGRFSGRQFSNSRSEMNVSTLELGDSALYLCASSSQGPLNEQYFGPGTRLTVT.

The chain employs TRBV11-2 and TRBJ2-1; the match to TRBD1 covers 7 bases. The CDR3 has 15 residues. Trimming took 4 bases from V and 2 from J; bases not matched to a gene: 5. The germline gives CDR1 SGHAT, CDR2 FQNNGV. The CDR3 sequence is CASSSLRGTYNEQFF. Here the CDR3 DNA reads TGTGCCAGCAGCTCCCTCAGGGGGACCTACAATGAGCAGTTCTTC.

The rearrangement links TRBV5-1 to TRBJ2-3, with 8 bases that match TRBD2. The CDR3 has 13 residues. From germline, CDR1 is SGHRS and CDR2 YFSETQ. Trimming at V came to 4 bases and at J to 6 bases, leaving 4 bases not matched to a gene. Here the CDR3 reads CASSPAGGDTQYF. CDR3 nucleotide sequence: TGCGCCAGCAGCCCCGCGGGGGGCGATACGCAGTATTTT.

The CDR3 bases are TGTGCCAGCAGCTTGGGCACGGGGGAAAAACTGTTTTTT. Amino acid sequence: CASSLGTGEKLFF. V is TRBV5-5 and J is TRBJ1-4; D is uncertain. CDR3 length: 13 residues. V lost 0 bases and J 8 bases, leaving 8 bases between the germline ends. Germline V gene lookup returns CDR1 SGHKS and CDR2 YYEKEE (reference sequence). The full variable domain, with the rest looked up from reference TRBV5-5 and TRBJ1-4, is DAGVTQSPTHLIKTRGQQVTLRCSPISGHKSVSWYQQVLGQGPQFIFQYYEKEERGRGNFPDRFSARQFPNYSSELNVNALLLGDSALYLCASSLGTGEKLFFGSGTQLSVL.

This clone was picked up one time. The same CDR3 arises from other DNA sequences in this sample as well. The chain recombines TRBV20-1 with TRBJ1-5; TRBD1 matches at 9 bases. Trimming took 3 bases from V and 4 from J; bases not matched to a gene: 1. The CDR3 has 13 amino acids. Germline V gene lookup returns CDR1 DFQATT and CDR2 SNEGSKA (reference sequence). CDR3 amino acids: CSASGQGNQPQHF. The CDR3 bases are TGCAGTGCTAGTGGACAGGGGAATCAGCCCCAGCATTTT.

The rearrangement joins TRBV7-6 to TRBJ2-1; 7 bases agree with TRBD2. The CDR3 loop spans 16 amino acids. Germline assignment: CDR1 SGHVS and CDR2 FNYEAQ. J was trimmed by 4 bases and V by 5 bases; bases with no gene match: 11. The chain's CDR3 is CASSPTFYGGYNEQFF. The CDR3 nucleotides are TGTGCCAGCAGCCCAACCTTTTACGGGGGGTACAATGAGCAGTTCTTC.

This chain connects TRBV27 to TRBJ2-3, with 12 nucleotides matching TRBD2. The junction had 10 bases not matched to a gene; V was cut back by 2 bases and J by 1 base. Per germline, CDR1 MNHEY and CDR2 SMNVEV (reference sequence). The length of the CDR3 is 19 residues. CDR3 sequence (DNA): TGTGCCAGCAGTTTACTAGCGGGGGGGATGACGCCCCGCACAGATACGCAGTATTTT. This sequence encodes CASSLLAGGMTPRTDTQYF.